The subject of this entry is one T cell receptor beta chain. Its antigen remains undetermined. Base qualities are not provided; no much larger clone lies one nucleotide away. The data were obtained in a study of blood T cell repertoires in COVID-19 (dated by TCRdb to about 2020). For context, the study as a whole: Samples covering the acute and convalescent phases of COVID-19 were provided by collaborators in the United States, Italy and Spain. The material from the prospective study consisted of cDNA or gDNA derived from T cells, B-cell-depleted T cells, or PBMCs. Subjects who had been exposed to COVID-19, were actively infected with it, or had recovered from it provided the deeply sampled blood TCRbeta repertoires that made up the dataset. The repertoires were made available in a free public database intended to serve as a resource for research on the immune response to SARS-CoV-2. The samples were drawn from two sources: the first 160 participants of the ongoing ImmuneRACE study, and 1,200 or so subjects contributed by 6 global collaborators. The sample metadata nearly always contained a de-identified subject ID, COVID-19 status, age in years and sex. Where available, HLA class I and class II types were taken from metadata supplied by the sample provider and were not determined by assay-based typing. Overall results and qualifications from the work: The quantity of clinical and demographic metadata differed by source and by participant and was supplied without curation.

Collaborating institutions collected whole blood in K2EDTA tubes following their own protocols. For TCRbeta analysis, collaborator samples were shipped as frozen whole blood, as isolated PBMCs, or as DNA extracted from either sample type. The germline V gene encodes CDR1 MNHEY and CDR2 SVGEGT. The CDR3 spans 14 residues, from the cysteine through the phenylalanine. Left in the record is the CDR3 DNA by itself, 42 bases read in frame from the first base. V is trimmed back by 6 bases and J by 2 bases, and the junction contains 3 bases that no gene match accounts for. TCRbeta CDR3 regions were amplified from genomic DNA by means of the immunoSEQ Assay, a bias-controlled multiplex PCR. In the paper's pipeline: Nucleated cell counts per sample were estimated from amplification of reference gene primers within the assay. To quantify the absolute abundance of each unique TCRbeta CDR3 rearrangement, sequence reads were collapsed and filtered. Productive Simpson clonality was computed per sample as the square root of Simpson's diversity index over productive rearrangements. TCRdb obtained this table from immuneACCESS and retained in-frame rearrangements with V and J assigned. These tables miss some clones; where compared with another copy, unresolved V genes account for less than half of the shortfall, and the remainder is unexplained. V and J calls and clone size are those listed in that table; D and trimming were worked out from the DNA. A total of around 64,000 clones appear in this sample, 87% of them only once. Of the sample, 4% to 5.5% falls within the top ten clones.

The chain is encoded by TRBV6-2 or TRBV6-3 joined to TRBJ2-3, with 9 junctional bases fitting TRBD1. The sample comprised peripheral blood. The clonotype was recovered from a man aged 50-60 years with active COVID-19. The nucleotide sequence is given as TGTGCCAGCAGCGACAGGGGGACCACAGATACGCAGTATTTT. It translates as CASSDRGTTDTQYF.